This T cell receptor (beta chain) came from a study of technical replicates of blood from four donors. This CDR3 is 14 amino acids long. Trimming pared 3 bases from V and 3 bases from J, leaving 12 bases between. Germline V gene lookup returns CDR1 MNHEY and CDR2 SMNVEV (reference sequence). The repertoire was sequenced with immunoSEQ multiplex PCR; TCRdb's copy has only in-frame clones and lacks some. The sample consists of about 71,000 clones, around nine tenths of them appearing once. The chain carries TRBV27 and TRBJ2-7; a weak D match, TRBD2 (5 bases). This clonotype originated in a human donor in good health. Sequenced sample: T cells isolated from PBMCs. The CDR3 loop is CASSLKDFDYEQYF. The CDR3 DNA follows: TGTGCCAGCAGTTTGAAGGACTTTGACTACGAGCAGTACTTC.